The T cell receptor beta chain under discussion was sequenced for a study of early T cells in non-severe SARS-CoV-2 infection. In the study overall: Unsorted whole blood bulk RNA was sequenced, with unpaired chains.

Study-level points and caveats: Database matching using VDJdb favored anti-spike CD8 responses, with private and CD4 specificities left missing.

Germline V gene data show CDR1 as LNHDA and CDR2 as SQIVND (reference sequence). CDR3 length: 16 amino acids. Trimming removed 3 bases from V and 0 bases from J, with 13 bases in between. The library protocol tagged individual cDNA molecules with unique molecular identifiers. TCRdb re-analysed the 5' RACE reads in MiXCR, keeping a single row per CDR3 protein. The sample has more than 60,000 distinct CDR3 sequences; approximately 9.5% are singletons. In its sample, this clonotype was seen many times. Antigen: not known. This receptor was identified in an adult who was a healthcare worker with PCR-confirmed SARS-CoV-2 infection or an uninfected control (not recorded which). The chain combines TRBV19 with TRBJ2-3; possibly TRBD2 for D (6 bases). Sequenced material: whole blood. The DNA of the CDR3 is TGTGCCAGTAGTATTTCGTTCGGGACTAGCACAGATACGCAGTATTTT. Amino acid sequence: CASSISFGTSTDTQYF.